This T cell receptor beta chain came from a study of shared clonotypes between healthy human individuals. Study observations and caveats: Researchers sampled blood only, noting tissue repertoires likely differ. Genetic and exposure-history diversity was limited by the few donors.

The germline V gene has CDR1 SGHTS and CDR2 YDEGEE. The length of the CDR3 is 15 residues. Trimming took off 0 bases at V and 4 bases at J, with 10 bases between the two ends. The authors' processing: Filtering differed for immunoSEQ, which gave only junction sequences without quality scores. This table comes from immunoSEQ multiplex PCR, and its TCRdb copy is limited to in-frame clones, with some not included. D and trimming come from the DNA, and the V and J calls and clone size come from that table. The sample has over a million clones; under 99% are singletons. With regard to this clone: As yet, its antigen is unknown.

Sequencing was carried out using naive CD4+ T cells sorted from blood. Subset meaning: CD45RA+ positively selected. This TCR was sampled from a man in his thirties or forties in good health. The gene calls are TRBV5-8 and TRBJ2-2, with D maybe TRBD2 (6 bases). CDR3 bases: TGTGCCAGCAGCTTGGCTGGAGGGACCACCGGGGAGCTGTTTTTT. This codes for CASSLAGGTTGELFF.